One and the same sample provided the 8 T cell receptor beta chains below, sequenced in a study of T cell repertoires in cytomegalovirus infection. One entry per CDR3 protein results from TCRdb running MiXCR on the reads. The table shows hundreds of thousands of distinct CDR3 sequences, with 25% to 40% occurring only once. For these TCRs, the target antigens are not known. The sequences come from cultured CD8+ T cells from PBMCs, collected from culture after CMV antigen stimulation. These receptors originate from a human donor in good health (CMV status not recorded). Some clones in this sample may be carry-over from other donors' samples.

The V call is TRBV7-9, the J call TRBJ1-1; 9 bases map to TRBD1. The V gene's germline CDR1 is SEHNR and CDR2 FQNEAQ (reference sequence). This CDR3 is built from 16 residues. Trimming took 5 bases from V and 4 from J; bases not matched to a gene: 11. CDR3 sequence reads: CASSPTGTGYGTEAFF. CDR3 in DNA: TGTGCCAGCAGCCCGACCGGGACAGGGTACGGCACTGAAGCTTTCTTT.

The rearrangement uses TRBV7-6 and TRBJ2-1, with TRBD2 matching over 12 bases. V shed 5 bases, J shed 9 bases, and the junction held 5 bases outside the gene matches. Per germline, CDR1 SGHVS and CDR2 FNYEAQ. The CDR3 is 14 amino acids. As DNA, the CDR3 is TGTGCCAGCAGCCCATCTAGCGGGGGGGCTGAGCAGTTCTTC. Encoded protein: CASSPSSGGAEQFF.

This clonotype was counted many times. V is TRBV12-3 or TRBV12-4 and J is TRBJ1-1, with D tentatively TRBD1 (5 bases). The CDR3 runs 15 residues. V dropped 8 bases and J dropped 2 bases, with 18 bases sitting between them. CDR3 residues: CASLGTAEGNTEAFF. CDR3 coding DNA: TGTGCCAGCCTAGGGACGGCAGAAGGCAACACTGAAGCTTTCTTT.

J is TRBJ2-5 and V is TRBV9; the D gene could be TRBD1 or TRBD2 (6 bases each). The ends were cut back, 0 bases at V and 5 bases at J, with 11 bases in the middle. Germline values: CDR1 SGDLS, CDR2 YYNGEE. The CDR3 is made up of 14 amino acids. Here the CDR3 DNA reads TGTGCCAGCAGCGTAGAGGGGGGTATCGAGACCCAGTACTTC. This codes for CASSVEGGIETQYF.

The chain joins TRBV14 to TRBJ2-1; maybe TRBD2 (6 bases). CDR3 size: 12 residues. The V gene's germline CDR1 is SGHDN and CDR2 FVKESK. Trimming removed 8 bases from V and 3 bases from J, with 8 bases in between. The DNA of the CDR3 is TGTGCCAGCGGGGGGAACTACAATGAGCAGTTCTTC. It translates to CASGGNYNEQFF.

This clonotype was recorded at least ten times. This chain links TRBV7-9 with TRBJ1-2; weak D call: TRBD1 (6 bases). The CDR3 has 13 residues. Trimming left V 9 bases short and J 13 bases short, with 24 bases between. Germline V gene lookup returns CDR1 SEHNR and CDR2 FQNEAQ (reference sequence). CDR3 in DNA: TGTGCCAGTTTGGGGGGCCAGAGCAATTATTTCACCTTC. This gives the protein CASLGGQSNYFTF.

This clonotype occurred a few times. V and J are TRBV6-2 or TRBV6-3 and TRBJ2-1, with TRBD2 matching 16 bases. This CDR3 is built from 19 residues. With V trimmed by 6 bases and J by 5 bases, 13 bases remained unmatched. The germline V gene has CDR1 MNHEY and CDR2 SVGEGT. This CDR3 reads CASSLPGTSGGEANNEQFF. The CDR3 DNA reads TGTGCCAGCAGCTTGCCCGGGACTAGCGGGGGGGAGGCCAACAATGAGCAGTTCTTC.

This clonotype was counted a few times. The rearrangement joins TRBV6-2 or TRBV6-3 to TRBJ1-1, with D tentatively TRBD1 (6 bases). The CDR3 has 18 residues. CDR1 and CDR2 from the germline V gene are MNHEY and SVGEGT. V lost 1 base to trimming and J lost 5 bases, with 23 bases between them. The chain's CDR3 is CASSYWGLKQGLETEAFF. In DNA, the CDR3 is TGTGCCAGCAGTTACTGGGGCCTTAAACAGGGACTTGAGACTGAAGCTTTCTTT.